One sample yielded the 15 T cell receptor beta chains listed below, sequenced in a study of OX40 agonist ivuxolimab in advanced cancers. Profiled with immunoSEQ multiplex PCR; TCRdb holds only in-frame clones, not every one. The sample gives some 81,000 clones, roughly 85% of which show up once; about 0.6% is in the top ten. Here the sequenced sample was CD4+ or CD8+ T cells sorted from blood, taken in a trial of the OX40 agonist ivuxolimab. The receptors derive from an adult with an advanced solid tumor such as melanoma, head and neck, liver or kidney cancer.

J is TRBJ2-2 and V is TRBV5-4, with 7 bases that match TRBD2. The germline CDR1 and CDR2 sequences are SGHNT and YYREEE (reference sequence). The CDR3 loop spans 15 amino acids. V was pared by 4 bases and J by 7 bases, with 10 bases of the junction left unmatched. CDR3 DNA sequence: TGTGCCAGCAGCCCCCGACACTCGGGGGGCGGGGAGCTGTTTTTT. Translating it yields CASSPRHSGGGELFF.

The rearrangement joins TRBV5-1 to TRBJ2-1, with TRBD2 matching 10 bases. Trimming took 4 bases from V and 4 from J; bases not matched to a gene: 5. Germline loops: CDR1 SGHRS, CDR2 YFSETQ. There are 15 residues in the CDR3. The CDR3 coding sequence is TGCGCCAGCAGCCTCACTAGCGGGGCTTACAATGAGCAGTTCTTC. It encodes CASSLTSGAYNEQFF.

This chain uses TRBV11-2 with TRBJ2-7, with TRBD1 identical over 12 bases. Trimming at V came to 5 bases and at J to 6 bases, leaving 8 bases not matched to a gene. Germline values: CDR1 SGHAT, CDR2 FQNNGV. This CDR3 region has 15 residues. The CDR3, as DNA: TGTGCCAGCAGCCCTCGGGACAGGGGGCGTCGCGAGCAGTACTTC. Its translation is CASSPRDRGRREQYF.

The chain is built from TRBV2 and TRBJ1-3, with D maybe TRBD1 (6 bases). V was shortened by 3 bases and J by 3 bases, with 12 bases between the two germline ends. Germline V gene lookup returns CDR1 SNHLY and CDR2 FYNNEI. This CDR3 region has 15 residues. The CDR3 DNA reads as TGTGCCAGCAGTGAGAGGGGGTATATTGGAAACACCATATATTTT. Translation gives CASSERGYIGNTIYF. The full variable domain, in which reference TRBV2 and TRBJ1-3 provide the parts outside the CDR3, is EPEVTQTPSHQVTQMGQEVILRCVPISNHLYFYWYRQILGQKVEFLVSFYNNEISEKSEIFDDQFSVERPDGSNFTLKIRSTKLEDSAMYFCASSERGYIGNTIYFGEGSWLTVV.

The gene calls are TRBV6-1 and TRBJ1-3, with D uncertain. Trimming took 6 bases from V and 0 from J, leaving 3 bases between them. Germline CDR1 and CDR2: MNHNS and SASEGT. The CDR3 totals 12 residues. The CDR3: CASRFSGNTIYF. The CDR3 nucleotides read TGTGCCAGCAGGTTCTCTGGAAACACCATATATTTT.

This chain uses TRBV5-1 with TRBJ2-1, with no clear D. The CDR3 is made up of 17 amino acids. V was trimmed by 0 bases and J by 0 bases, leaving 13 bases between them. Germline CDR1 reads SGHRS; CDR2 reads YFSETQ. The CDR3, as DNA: TGCGCCAGCAGCTTGGATACAGCCTTAAGCTCCTACAATGAGCAGTTCTTC. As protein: CASSLDTALSSYNEQFF.

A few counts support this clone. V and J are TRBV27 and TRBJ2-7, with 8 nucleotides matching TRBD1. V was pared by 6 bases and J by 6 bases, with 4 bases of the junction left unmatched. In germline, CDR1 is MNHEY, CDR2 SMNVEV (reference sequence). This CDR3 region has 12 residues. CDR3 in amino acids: CASSIRGREQYF. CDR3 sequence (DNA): TGTGCCAGCAGCATCAGGGGGCGCGAGCAGTACTTC.

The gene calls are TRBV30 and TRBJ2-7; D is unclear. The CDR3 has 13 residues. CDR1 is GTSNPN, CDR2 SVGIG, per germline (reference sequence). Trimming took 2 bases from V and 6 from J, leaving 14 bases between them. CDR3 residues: CAWSPVRGFEQYF. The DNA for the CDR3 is TGTGCCTGGAGTCCCGTAAGAGGTTTCGAGCAGTACTTC. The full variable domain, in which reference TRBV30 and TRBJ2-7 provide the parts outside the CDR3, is SQTIHQWPATLVQPVGSPLSLECTVEGTSNPNLYWYRQAAGRGLQLLFYSVGIGQISSEVPQNLSASRPQDRQFILSSKKLLLSDSGFYLCAWSPVRGFEQYFGPGTRLTVT.

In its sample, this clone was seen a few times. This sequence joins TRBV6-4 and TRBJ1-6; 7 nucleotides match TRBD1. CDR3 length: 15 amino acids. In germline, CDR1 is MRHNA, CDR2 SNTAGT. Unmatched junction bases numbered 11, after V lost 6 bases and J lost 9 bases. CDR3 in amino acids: CASSATGDRGSPLHF. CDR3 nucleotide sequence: TGTGCCAGCAGCGCTACAGGGGATAGGGGTTCACCCCTCCACTTT.

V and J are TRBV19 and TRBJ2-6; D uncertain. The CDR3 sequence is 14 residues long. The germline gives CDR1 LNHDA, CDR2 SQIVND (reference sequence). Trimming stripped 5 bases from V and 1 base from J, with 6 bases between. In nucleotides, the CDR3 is TGTGCCAGTAGTCCGCTTTCTGGGGCCAACGTCCTGACTTTC. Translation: CASSPLSGANVLTF. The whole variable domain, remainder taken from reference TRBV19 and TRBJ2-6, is DGGITQSPKYLFRKEGQNVTLSCEQNLNHDAMYWYRQDPGQGLRLIYYSQIVNDFQKGDIAEGYSVSREKKESFPLTVTSAQKNPTAFYLCASSPLSGANVLTFGAGSRLTVL.

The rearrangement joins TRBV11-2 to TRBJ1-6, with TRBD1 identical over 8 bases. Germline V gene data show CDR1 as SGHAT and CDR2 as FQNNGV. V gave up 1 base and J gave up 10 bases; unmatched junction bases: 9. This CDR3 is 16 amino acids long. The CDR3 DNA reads TGTGCCAGCAGCTTAGCGGCAGGGGGCATCGGATCACCCCTCCACTTT. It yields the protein CASSLAAGGIGSPLHF. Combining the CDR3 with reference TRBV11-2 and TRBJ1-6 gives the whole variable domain EAGVAQSPRYKIIEKRQSVAFWCNPISGHATLYWYQQILGQGPKLLIQFQNNGVVDDSQLPKDRFSAERLKGVDSTLKIQPAKLEDSAVYLCASSLAAGGIGSPLHFGNGTRLTVT.

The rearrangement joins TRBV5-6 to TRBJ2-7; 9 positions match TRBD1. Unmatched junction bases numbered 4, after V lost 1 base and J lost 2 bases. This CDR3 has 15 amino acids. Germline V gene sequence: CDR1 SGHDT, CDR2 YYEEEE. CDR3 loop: CASSLRQGVPYEQYF. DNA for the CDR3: TGTGCCAGCAGCTTGAGACAGGGGGTTCCCTACGAGCAGTACTTC.

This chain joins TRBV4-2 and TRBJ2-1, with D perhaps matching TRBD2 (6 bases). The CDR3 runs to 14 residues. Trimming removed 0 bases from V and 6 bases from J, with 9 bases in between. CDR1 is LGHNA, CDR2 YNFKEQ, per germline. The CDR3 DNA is TGTGCCAGCAGCCAAGATTACGGGGGCAATGAGCAGTTCTTC. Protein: CASSQDYGGNEQFF.

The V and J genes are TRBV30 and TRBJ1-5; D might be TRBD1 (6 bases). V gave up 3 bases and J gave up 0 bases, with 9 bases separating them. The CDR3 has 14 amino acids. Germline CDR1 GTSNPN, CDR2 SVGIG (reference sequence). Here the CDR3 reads CAWSGGHSNQPQHF. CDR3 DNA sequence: TGTGCCTGGAGCGGGGGGCATAGCAATCAGCCCCAGCATTTT.

The CDR3 nucleotides read TGTGCCAGCAGACCGGACACGGAAGGCCTTCGGTCCCAGCATTTT. Amino acid sequence: CASRPDTEGLRSQHF. This chain links TRBV6-6 with TRBJ1-5, with D perhaps matching TRBD1 (5 bases). Trimming removed 6 bases from V and 11 bases from J, with 23 bases in between. This CDR3 is built from 15 residues. Looked up from germline, CDR1 is MNHNY and CDR2 is SVGAGI (reference sequence).